The T cell receptor (beta chain) described here comes from a study of shared clonotypes between healthy human individuals. Study-wide findings and caveats: Between a handful of donors, naive CD4 clonotypes were shared at a level of around 5.1%.

On this clone itself: Its antigen is still unknown.

V was shortened by 4 bases and J by 5 bases, with 11 bases between the two germline ends. From germline, CDR1 is SQVTM and CDR2 ANQGSEA. The CDR3 length is 13 residues. The data were produced by immunoSEQ multiplex PCR, yet TCRdb's version contains in-frame clones alone and is incomplete. The sample contains 2 million to 2.5 million clones, 85% to 95% of which appear only once. The genes are TRBV29-1 and TRBJ1-4; TRBD1 is a possible D gene (6 bases). The sample taken for sequencing was naive CD4+ T cells from PBMCs. The subset is: CD45RA+ positively selected. The TCR originated in a man between 18 and 29 years old in good health. Some clones in this sample may be carry-over from other donors' samples. As DNA, the CDR3 is TGCAGCGTTGTACAGGGATTCAATGAAAAACTGTTTTTT. It encodes CSVVQGFNEKLFF.